These T cell receptor beta chains were read from a single sample in a study of blood T cell repertoires in COVID-19. The data were produced by immunoSEQ multiplex PCR, yet TCRdb's version contains in-frame clones alone and is incomplete. The data hold about 97,000 clones, with approximately 90% observed a single time. The sequencing input was peripheral blood. The receptors stem from a man in his sixties with acute or convalescent COVID-19. Each CDR3 is given with its conserved first and last residue. The D gene is left open where the match is weak. The size field is filled for only some rows; it gives once, few, many or a size class.

TRBJ1-1,TRBD1,TRBV7-9,NA,TGTGCCAGCAGCCCACAGGGGGACACTGAAGCTTTCTTT,CASSPQGDTEAFF
TRBJ1-1,TRBD1,TRBV7-8,once,TGTGCCAGCAGCAACATAGGGCGGGACAGCGGGGCTTTCTTT,CASSNIGRDSGAFF
TRBJ2-2,TRBD2,TRBV3-1/TRBV3-2,NA,TGTGCCAGCAGCCAAGAGGGAGCGGGGGGAACCGGGGAGCTGTTTTTT,CASSQEGAGGTGELFF
TRBJ1-1,NA,TRBV24-1,NA,TGTGCCACCAGTGCCAAGGGTCTTGGACATATGAACACTGAAGCTTTCTTT,CATSAKGLGHMNTEAFF
TRBJ1-2,NA,TRBV5-1,NA,TGCGCCAGCAGGCCGACAGCAAACTATGGCTACACCTTC,CASRPTANYGYTF
TRBJ2-1,TRBD2,TRBV7-2,NA,TGTGCCAGCAGCTTTCTAGCGGGGGGTCTCAATGAGCAGTTCTTC,CASSFLAGGLNEQFF
TRBJ1-2,TRBD1,TRBV30,NA,TGTGCCTGGGCGGGACAGTGGGGCTACACCTTC,CAWAGQWGYTF
TRBJ1-6,NA,TRBV6-5,NA,TGTGCCAGCAGACCCGACAGCACTAACTCACCCCTCCACTTT,CASRPDSTNSPLHF
TRBJ2-1,NA,TRBV30,NA,TGTGCCTGGAGTGTACGAGGTGAGCAGTTCTTC,CAWSVRGEQFF
TRBJ2-3,NA,TRBV6-5,NA,TGTGCCAGCAGTTACGGAACAGGGAAGACAGATACGCAGTATTTT,CASSYGTGKTDTQYF
TRBJ1-2,NA,TRBV7-9,few,TGTGCCAGCATCCCCGGGGGAAGGGGCCCTGATGGCTACACCTTC,CASIPGGRGPDGYTF
TRBJ1-1,TRBD1,TRBV6-5,NA,TGTGTAACCGGGACAGGGGTATGGACTGAAGCTTTCTTT,CVTGTGVWTEAFF
TRBJ1-2,NA,TRBV9,few,TGTGCCAGCAGCGTAGCTACATGGACACGGGATGGCTACACCTTC,CASSVATWTRDGYTF
TRBJ1-2,NA,TRBV30,NA,TGTGCCTGGAGTTCAGGGTCCAAGACCTATGGCTACACCTTC,CAWSSGSKTYGYTF
TRBJ1-3,NA,TRBV25-1,NA,TGTGCCAGCAGTGGCAGGGCCTCTGGAAACACCATATATTTT,CASSGRASGNTIYF
TRBJ1-6,TRBD1,TRBV27,NA,TGTGCCAGCAGTTTGACGGAGACAGGGAGATCACCCCTCCACTTT,CASSLTETGRSPLHF
TRBJ1-1,TRBD1,TRBV5-4,NA,TGTGCCAGCAGCGTCGGACAGGGGCTGAACACTGAAGCTTTCTTT,CASSVGQGLNTEAFF
TRBJ1-1,TRBD1,TRBV5-1,NA,TGCGCCAGCAGTGAAACAGGGGGGACTGAAGCTTTCTTT,CASSETGGTEAFF
TRBJ1-1,NA,TRBV6-5,NA,TGTGCCAGCAAACCGGGACATAAGAACACTGAAGCTTTCTTT,CASKPGHKNTEAFF
TRBJ1-5,NA,TRBV7-9,once,TGTGCCAGCAGCCAGGGGATTCATCAGCCCCAGCATTTT,CASSQGIHQPQHF
TRBJ1-2,TRBD1,TRBV3-1/TRBV3-2,once,TGTGCCAGCAGCCAAGAAACCAGGGGACAGGCTGGCACCTTC,CASSQETRGQAGTF
TRBJ1-2,NA,TRBV19,NA,TGTGCCAGTAGTCCCCGGGAGCTTGCCGGCTATGGCTACACCTTC,CASSPRELAGYGYTF
TRBJ2-1,TRBD2,TRBV10-3,NA,TGTGCCATCAGTGATGGACCCAGCGGGGGAGGGGAGCAGTTCTTC,CAISDGPSGGGEQFF
TRBJ2-2,NA,TRBV19,NA,TGTGCCAGTAGTATCAACACCGCCTTCACCGGGGAGCTGTTTTTT,CASSINTAFTGELFF
TRBJ1-3,NA,TRBV28,NA,TGTGCCAGCAGTTTACTGGGAGCTGGAAACACCATATATTTT,CASSLLGAGNTIYF
TRBJ1-2,TRBD1,TRBV6-5,once,TGTGCCTTGACAGGGGGCGCTTTCTATGGCTACACCTTC,CALTGGAFYGYTF
TRBJ2-5,NA,TRBV3-1/TRBV3-2,NA,TGTGCCAGCAGCCAAGGCACATGGGAGGAGACCCAGTACTTC,CASSQGTWEETQYF